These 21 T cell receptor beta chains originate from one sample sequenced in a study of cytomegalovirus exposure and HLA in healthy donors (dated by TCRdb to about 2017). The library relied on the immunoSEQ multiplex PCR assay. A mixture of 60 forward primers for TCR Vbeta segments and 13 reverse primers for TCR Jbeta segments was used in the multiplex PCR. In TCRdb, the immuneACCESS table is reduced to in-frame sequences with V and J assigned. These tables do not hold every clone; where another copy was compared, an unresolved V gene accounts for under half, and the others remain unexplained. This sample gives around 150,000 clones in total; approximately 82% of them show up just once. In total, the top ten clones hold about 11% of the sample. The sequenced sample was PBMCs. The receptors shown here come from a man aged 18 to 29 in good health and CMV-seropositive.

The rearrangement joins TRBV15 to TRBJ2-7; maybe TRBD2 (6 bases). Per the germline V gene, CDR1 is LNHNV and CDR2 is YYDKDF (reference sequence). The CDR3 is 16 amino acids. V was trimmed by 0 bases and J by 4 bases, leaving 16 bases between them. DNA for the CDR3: TGTGCCACCAGCAGAGATGGCGCGGGATCCTTATACGAGCAGTACTTC. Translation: CATSRDGAGSLYEQYF.

The CDR3 DNA sequence: TGCGCCAGCAGCTTGGCGAGCGGGAACCAGTACTACGAGCAGTACTTC. Translation gives CASSLASGNQYYEQYF. The chain links TRBV5-1 to TRBJ2-7; 7 bases fit TRBD2. This CDR3 contains 16 residues. The germline V gene encodes CDR1 SGHRS and CDR2 YFSETQ. The ends lost 0 bases at V and 3 bases at J; junction bases unmatched: 9.

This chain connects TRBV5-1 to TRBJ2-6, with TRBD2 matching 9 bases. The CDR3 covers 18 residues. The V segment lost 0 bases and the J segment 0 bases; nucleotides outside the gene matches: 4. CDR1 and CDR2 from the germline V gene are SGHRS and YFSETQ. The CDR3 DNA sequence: TGCGCCAGCAGCTTGGTCGGCGGGAGGGCCTCTGGGGCCAACGTCCTGACTTTC. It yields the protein CASSLVGGRASGANVLTF.

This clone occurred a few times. CDR3 residues: CASSPRQGMWGYTF. The CDR3, as DNA: TGCGCCAGCAGCCCGAGACAGGGAATGTGGGGCTACACCTTC. This chain joins TRBV5-1 and TRBJ1-2, with 7 bases lining up with TRBD1. Germline V gene data show CDR1 as SGHRS and CDR2 as YFSETQ. The CDR3 is 14 residues long. V lost 4 bases, J lost 8 bases, and 11 bases stayed unmatched.

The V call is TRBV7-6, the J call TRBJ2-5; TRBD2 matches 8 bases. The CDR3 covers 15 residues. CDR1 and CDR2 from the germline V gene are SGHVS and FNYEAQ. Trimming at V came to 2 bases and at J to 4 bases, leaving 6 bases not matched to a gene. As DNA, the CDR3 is TGTGCCAGCAGCTTAAGGGGACTAGAGAGAGAGACCCAGTACTTC. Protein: CASSLRGLERETQYF.

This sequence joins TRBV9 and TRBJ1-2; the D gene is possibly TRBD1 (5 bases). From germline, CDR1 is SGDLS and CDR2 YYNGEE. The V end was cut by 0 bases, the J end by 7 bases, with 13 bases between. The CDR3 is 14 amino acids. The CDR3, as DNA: TGTGCCAGCAGCGTAGTCAGCGGGGGTCGTGGCTACACCTTC. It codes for CASSVVSGGRGYTF. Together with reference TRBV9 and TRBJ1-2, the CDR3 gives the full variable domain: DSGVTQTPKHLITATGQRVTLRCSPRSGDLSVYWYQQSLDQGLQFLIQYYNGEERAKGNILERFSAQQFPDLHSELNLSSLELGDSALYFCASSVVSGGRGYTFGSGTRLTVV.

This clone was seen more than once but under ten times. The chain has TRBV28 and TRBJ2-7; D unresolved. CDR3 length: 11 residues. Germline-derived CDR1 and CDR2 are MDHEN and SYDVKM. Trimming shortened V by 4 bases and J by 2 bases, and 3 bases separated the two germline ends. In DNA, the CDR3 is TGTGCCAGCAGTTCTCCCTACGAGCAGTACTTC. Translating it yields CASSSPYEQYF.

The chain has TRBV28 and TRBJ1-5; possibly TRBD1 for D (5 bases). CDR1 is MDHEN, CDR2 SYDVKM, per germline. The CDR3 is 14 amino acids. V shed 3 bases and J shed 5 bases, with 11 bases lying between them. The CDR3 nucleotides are TGTGCCAGCAGTTTGGCAGGGTTCGATCAGCCCCAGCATTTT. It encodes CASSLAGFDQPQHF.

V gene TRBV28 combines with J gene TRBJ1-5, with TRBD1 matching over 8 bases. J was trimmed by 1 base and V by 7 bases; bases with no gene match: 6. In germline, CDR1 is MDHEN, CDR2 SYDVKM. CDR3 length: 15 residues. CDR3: CASNTRQGSNQPQHF. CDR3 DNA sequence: TGTGCCAGCAATACTAGACAGGGGAGCAATCAGCCCCAGCATTTT.

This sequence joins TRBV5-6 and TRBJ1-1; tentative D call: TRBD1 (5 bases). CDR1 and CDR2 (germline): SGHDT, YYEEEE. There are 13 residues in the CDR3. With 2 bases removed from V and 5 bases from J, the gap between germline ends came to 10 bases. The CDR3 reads CASSFSGETEAFF. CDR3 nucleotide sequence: TGTGCCAGCAGCTTCTCGGGGGAGACTGAAGCTTTCTTT.

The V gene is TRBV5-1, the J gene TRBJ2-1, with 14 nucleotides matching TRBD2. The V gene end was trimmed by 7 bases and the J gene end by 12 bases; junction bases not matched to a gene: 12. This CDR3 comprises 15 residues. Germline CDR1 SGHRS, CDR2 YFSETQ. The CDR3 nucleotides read TGCGCCAGCGTTCAGGGACTAGCGGGAGATGTGGGGCAGTTCTTC. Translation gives CASVQGLAGDVGQFF.

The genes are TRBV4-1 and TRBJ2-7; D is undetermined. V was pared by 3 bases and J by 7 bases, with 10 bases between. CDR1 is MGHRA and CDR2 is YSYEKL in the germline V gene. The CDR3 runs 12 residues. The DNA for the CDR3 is TGCGCCAGCAGCCATCTCACCGGGGAGCAGTACTTC. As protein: CASSHLTGEQYF.

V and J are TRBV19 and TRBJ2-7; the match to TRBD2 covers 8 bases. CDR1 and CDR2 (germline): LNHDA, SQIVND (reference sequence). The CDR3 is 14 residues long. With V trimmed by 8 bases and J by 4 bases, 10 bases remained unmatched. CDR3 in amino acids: CASAPSGRAYEQYF. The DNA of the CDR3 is TGTGCCAGTGCCCCCAGCGGGAGAGCATACGAGCAGTACTTC.

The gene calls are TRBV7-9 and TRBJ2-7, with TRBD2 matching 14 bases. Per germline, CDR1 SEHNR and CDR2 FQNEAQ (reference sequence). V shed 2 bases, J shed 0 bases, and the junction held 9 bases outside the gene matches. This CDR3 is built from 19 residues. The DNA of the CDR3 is TGTGCCAGCAGCTTAAGCCCGGGACTAGCGGGGGAGAGCTCCTACGAGCAGTACTTC. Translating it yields CASSLSPGLAGESSYEQYF.

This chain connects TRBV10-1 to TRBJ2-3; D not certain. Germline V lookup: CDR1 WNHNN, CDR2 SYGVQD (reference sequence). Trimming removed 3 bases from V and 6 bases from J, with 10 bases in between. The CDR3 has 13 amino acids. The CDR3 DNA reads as TGCGCCAGCAGTGACGATAAGCCGGATACGCAGTATTTT. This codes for CASSDDKPDTQYF.

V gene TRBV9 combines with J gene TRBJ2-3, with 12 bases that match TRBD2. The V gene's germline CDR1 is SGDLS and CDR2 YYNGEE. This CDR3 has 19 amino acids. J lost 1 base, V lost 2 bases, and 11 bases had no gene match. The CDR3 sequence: CASSVTGTSGLIGTDTQYF. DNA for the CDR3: TGTGCCAGCAGCGTCACCGGGACTAGCGGGCTAATTGGCACAGATACGCAGTATTTT.

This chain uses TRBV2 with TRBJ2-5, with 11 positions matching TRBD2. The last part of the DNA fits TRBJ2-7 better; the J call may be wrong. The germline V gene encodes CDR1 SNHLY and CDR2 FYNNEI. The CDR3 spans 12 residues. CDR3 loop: CASGTSGYEQYF. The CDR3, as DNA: TGTGCCAGCGGGACTAGCGGCTACGAGCAGTACTTC.

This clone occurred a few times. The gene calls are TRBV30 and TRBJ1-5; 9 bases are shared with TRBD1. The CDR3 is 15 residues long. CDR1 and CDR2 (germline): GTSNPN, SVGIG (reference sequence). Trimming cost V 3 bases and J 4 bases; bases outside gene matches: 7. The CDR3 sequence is CAWRASGTGNQPQHF. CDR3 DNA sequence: TGTGCCTGGAGGGCCTCCGGGACAGGGAATCAGCCCCAGCATTTT.

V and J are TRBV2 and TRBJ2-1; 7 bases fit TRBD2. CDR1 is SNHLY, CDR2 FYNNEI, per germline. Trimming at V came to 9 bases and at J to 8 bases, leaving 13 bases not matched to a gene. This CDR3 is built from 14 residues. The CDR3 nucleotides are TGTGCCAGTCACTACGTGGGGGGGATGGATGAGCAGTTCTTC. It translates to CASHYVGGMDEQFF.

The CDR3 spells CASSLYRDSAYEQYF. The CDR3 DNA sequence: TGTGCCAGCAGTTTATACCGGGACAGTGCCTACGAGCAGTACTTC. The chain uses TRBV28 and TRBJ2-7; TRBD1 matches 7 bases. This CDR3 is 15 amino acids long. J gave up 2 bases and V 1 base, and 5 bases lay outside the gene matches. Germline lookup yields CDR1 MDHEN and CDR2 SYDVKM. Variable domain in full (rest from reference TRBV28 and TRBJ2-7): DVKVTQSSRYLVKRTGEKVFLECVQDMDHENMFWYRQDPGLGLRLIYFSYDVKMKEKGDIPEGYSVSREKKERFSLILESASTNQTSMYLCASSLYRDSAYEQYFGPGTRLTVT.

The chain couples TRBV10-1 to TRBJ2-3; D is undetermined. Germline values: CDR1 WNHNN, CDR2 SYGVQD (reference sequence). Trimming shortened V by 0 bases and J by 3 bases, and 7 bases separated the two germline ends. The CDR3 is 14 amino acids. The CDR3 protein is CASSESGATDTQYF. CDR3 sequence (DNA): TGCGCCAGCAGTGAGTCAGGAGCGACAGATACGCAGTATTTT.